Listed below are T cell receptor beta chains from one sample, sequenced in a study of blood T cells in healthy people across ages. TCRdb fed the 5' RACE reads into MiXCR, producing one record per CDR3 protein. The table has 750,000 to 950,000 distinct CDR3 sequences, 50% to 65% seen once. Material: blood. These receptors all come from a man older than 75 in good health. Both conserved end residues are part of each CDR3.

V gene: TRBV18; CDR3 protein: CASSPDRDRVHRYAYF
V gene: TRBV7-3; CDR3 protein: CASSLTPGLYNEQYF
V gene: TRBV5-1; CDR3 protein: CASSLPGTSSGANVLTF
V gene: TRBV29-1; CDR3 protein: CSVEDFKAGLGNEQFF
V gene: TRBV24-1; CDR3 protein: CATSAHGRSQETRYF
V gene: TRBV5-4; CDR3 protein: CASSVQGQETRYF
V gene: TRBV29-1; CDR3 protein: CSVDARGPDTQYF
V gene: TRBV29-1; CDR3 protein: CSARGRGGDEKLFF
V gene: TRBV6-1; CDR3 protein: CASSDSVGGDTDTQYF
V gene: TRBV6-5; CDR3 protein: CASSDSQGYGYTF
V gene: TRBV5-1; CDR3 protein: CASSLDGANEKLFF
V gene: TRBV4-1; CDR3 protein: CASSRDMGYEQYF
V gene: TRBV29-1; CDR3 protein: CSVPGQAGFDGYTF
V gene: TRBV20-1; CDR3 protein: CSAPSASVSTDTQYF